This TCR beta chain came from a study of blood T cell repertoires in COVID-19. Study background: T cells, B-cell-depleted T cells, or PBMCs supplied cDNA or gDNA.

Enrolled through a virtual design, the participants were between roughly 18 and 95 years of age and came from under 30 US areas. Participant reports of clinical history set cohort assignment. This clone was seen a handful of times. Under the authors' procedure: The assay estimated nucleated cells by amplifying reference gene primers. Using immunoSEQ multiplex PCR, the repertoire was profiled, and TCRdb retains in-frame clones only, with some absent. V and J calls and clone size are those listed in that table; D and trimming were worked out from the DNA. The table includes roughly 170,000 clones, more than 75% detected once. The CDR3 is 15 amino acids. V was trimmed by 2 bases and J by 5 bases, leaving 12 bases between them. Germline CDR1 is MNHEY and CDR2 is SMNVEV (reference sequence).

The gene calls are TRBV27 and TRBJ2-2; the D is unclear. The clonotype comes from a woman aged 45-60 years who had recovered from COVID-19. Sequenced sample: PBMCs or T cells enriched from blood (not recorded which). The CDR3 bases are TGTGCCAGCAGTTTAGAGTCCCCCTCGACCGGGGAGCTGTTTTTT. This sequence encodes CASSLESPSTGELFF.